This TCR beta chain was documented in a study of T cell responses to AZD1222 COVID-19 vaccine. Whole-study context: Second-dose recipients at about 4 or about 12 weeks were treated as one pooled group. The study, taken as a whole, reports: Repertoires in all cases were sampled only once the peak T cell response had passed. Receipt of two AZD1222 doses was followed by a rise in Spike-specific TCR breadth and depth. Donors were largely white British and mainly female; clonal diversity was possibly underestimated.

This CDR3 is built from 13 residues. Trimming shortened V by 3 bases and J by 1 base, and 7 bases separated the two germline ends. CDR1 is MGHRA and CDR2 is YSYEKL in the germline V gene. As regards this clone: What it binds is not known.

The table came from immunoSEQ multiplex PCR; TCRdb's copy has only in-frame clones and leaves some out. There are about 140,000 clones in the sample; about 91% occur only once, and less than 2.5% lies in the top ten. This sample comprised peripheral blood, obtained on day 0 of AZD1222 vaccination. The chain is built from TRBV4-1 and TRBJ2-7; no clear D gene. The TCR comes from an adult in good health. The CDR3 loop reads CASSQERSYEQYF. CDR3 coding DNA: TGCGCCAGCAGCCAGGAAAGGTCCTACGAGCAGTACTTC.